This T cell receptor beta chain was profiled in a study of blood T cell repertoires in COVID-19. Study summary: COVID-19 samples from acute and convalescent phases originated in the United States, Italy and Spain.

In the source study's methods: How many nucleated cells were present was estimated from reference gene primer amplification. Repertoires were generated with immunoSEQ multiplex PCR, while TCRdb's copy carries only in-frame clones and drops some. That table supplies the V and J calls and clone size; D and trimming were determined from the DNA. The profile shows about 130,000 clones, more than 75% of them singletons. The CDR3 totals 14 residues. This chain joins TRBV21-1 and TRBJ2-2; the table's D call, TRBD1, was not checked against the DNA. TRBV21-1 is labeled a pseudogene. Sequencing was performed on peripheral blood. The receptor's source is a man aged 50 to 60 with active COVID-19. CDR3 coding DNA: TGTGCCAGCAGCCAGGAAGGGGATACCGGGGAGCTGTTTTTT. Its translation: CASSQEGDTGELFF.